This is a list of T cell receptor beta chains from one sample in a study of blood T cells in healthy people across ages. Using its own MiXCR run on the 5' RACE reads, TCRdb lists one record per CDR3 protein. There are fewer than 900,000 distinct CDR3 sequences in the sample; around 45% occur only once, and roughly 31% lies in the top ten. Material for sequencing was blood. The receptor source for this set is a woman aged 55-70 years in good health. The CDR3 runs from the conserved cysteine through the conserved F or W. Fields, in order: V gene, D gene, J gene, clone size, CDR3 protein, CDR3 DNA. A D gene is named only where the DNA matches it firmly. Not all rows give a size; the values are once, few, many and, for expanded clones, a class.

V: TRBV18
D: TRBD1
J: TRBJ1-1
size: few
CDR3: CASSPSLQGVMNTEAFF
DNA: TGTGCCAGCTCACCATCACTACAGGGGGTGATGAACACTGAAGCTTTCTTT

V: TRBV11-2
D: TRBD1
J: TRBJ2-5
size: NA
CDR3: CASSLVGQAVSEQYF
DNA: TGTGCCAGCAGCTTAGTCGGACAGGCGGTTAGCGAACAGTACTTC

V: TRBV28
D: TRBD1
J: TRBJ2-7
size: few
CDR3: CASSHGDRIIFSSYEQYF
DNA: TGTGCCAGCAGTCACGGGGACAGGATAATATTTAGCTCCTACGAGCAGTACTTC

V: TRBV4-2
D: TRBD2
J: TRBJ2-5
size: many
CDR3: CASSQDRSGTREETQYF
DNA: TGTGCCAGCAGCCAGGACCGGTCCGGGACTAGGGAGGAGACCCAGTACTTC

V: TRBV20-1
D: TRBD1
J: TRBJ1-1
size: NA
CDR3: CSARATGATAFF
DNA: TGCAGTGCTAGAGCGACAGGGGCGACAGCTTTCTTT

V: TRBV7-2
D: NA
J: TRBJ2-3
size: NA
CDR3: CASSYRGFGTDTQYF
DNA: TGTGCCAGCAGCTATCGGGGATTTGGGACAGATACGCAGTATTTT

V: TRBV28
D: NA
J: TRBJ2-7
size: NA
CDR3: CASSLPTPSEQYF
DNA: TGTGCCAGCAGTTTGCCGACCCCCTCCGAGCAGTACTTC

V: TRBV5-5
D: NA
J: TRBJ1-2
size: NA
CDR3: CASSLEDFGVNYGYTF
DNA: TGTGCCAGCAGCTTGGAGGATTTCGGCGTTAACTATGGCTACACCTTC

V: TRBV6-5
D: NA
J: TRBJ2-7
size: NA
CDR3: CASIGGFEQYF
DNA: TGTGCCAGCATAGGAGGGTTCGAGCAGTACTTC

V: TRBV15
D: TRBD2
J: TRBJ2-2
size: NA
CDR3: CATSRDPSGDGELFF
DNA: TGTGCCACCAGCAGAGATCCTAGCGGCGACGGGGAGCTGTTTTTT

V: TRBV5-1
D: TRBD2
J: TRBJ2-1
size: NA
CDR3: CASSTRGGYNEQFF
DNA: TGCGCCAGCAGCACACGGGGGGGGTACAATGAGCAGTTCTTC

V: TRBV9
D: NA
J: TRBJ1-5
size: NA
CDR3: CASSVGDVGQPQHF
DNA: TGTGCCAGCAGCGTAGGAGACGTGGGCCAGCCCCAGCATTTT

V: TRBV4-2
D: NA
J: TRBJ2-1
size: many
CDR3: CASSQERFSYNEQFF
DNA: TGTGCCAGCAGCCAAGAGAGGTTCTCCTACAATGAGCAGTTCTTC

V: TRBV10-3
D: NA
J: TRBJ2-6
size: NA
CDR3: CAIRGGGSWANVRTF
DNA: TGTGCCATCAGGGGAGGGGGATCATGGGCCAACGTCCGGACTTTC

V: TRBV3-1
D: TRBD1
J: TRBJ1-2
size: NA
CDR3: CASSQDFTGDVHYGYTF
DNA: TGTGCCAGCAGCCAAGATTTCACAGGGGACGTGCACTATGGCTACACCTTC

V: TRBV20-1
D: TRBD1
J: TRBJ2-7
size: NA
CDR3: CSAGRQGVSYKQYF
DNA: TGCAGTGCCGGTCGACAGGGGGTTTCCTACAAGCAGTACTTC

V: TRBV28
D: NA
J: TRBJ2-1
size: NA
CDR3: CASSFSRQGGYNEQFF
DNA: TGTGCCAGCAGTTTCAGTCGACAGGGAGGTTACAATGAGCAGTTCTTC

V: TRBV5-1
D: NA
J: TRBJ1-2
size: few
CDR3: CASSLVPDSSYGYTF
DNA: TGCGCCAGCAGCTTGGTTCCTGACAGCTCCTATGGCTACACCTTC

V: TRBV5-6
D: NA
J: TRBJ2-3
size: NA
CDR3: CASSASGAGGATQYF
DNA: TGTGCCAGCAGCGCCTCCGGGGCCGGAGGAGCTACGCAGTATTTT

V: TRBV12-3/TRBV12-4
D: NA
J: TRBJ2-1
size: many
CDR3: CASSNGPSTFF
DNA: TGTGCCAGCAGTAACGGACCGAGCACGTTCTTC

V: TRBV6-2/TRBV6-3
D: NA
J: TRBJ1-2
size: once
CDR3: CASSYGSSGYGYTF
DNA: TGTGCCAGCAGTTACGGGTCAAGCGGCTATGGCTACACCTTC

V: TRBV20-1
D: NA
J: TRBJ2-7
size: NA
CDR3: CSALGKRLSYEQYF
DNA: TGCAGTGCTCTGGGTAAGCGGTTATCCTACGAGCAGTACTTC

V: TRBV11-2
D: TRBD1
J: TRBJ1-4
size: NA
CDR3: CASSSQGNDATNEKLFF
DNA: TGTGCCAGCAGCTCACAGGGGAACGATGCAACTAATGAAAAACTGTTTTTT

V: TRBV2
D: NA
J: TRBJ2-3
size: NA
CDR3: CASSGTGFDTQYF
DNA: TGTGCCAGCAGTGGTACGGGATTCGATACGCAGTATTTT

V: TRBV7-8
D: TRBD2
J: TRBJ2-5
size: NA
CDR3: CASRSGTSSETQYF
DNA: TGTGCCAGCCGCTCCGGGACTAGCAGTGAGACCCAGTACTTC

V: TRBV7-2
D: TRBD2
J: TRBJ2-7
size: many
CDR3: CASSLGGGGSPYEQYF
DNA: TGTGCCAGCAGCTTAGGGGGGGGAGGATCCCCGTACGAGCAGTACTTC

V: TRBV6-1
D: NA
J: TRBJ2-7
size: NA
CDR3: CASSGHQGAYEQYF
DNA: TGTGCCAGCAGTGGGCATCAAGGGGCCTACGAGCAGTACTTC

V: TRBV20-1
D: NA
J: TRBJ1-1
size: NA
CDR3: CSAPPRGAEAFF
DNA: TGCAGTGCCCCCCCCAGGGGAGCTGAAGCTTTCTTT

V: TRBV20-1
D: NA
J: TRBJ2-3
size: once
CDR3: CSAFRGGYTDTQYF
DNA: TGCAGTGCCTTCCGAGGGGGGTACACAGATACGCAGTATTTT

V: TRBV12-3/TRBV12-4
D: NA
J: TRBJ1-1
size: NA
CDR3: CASRPAGTKTEAFF
DNA: TGTGCCAGCAGGCCGGCCGGGACCAAGACTGAAGCTTTCTTT

V: TRBV20-1
D: NA
J: TRBJ2-1
size: NA
CDR3: CSARDPGTQRYNEQFF
DNA: TGCAGTGCTAGGGACCCGGGGACTCAACGTTACAATGAGCAGTTCTTC

V: TRBV7-2
D: NA
J: TRBJ1-1
size: NA
CDR3: CASSLRVMNTEAFF
DNA: TGTGCCAGCAGCCTCAGGGTTATGAACACTGAAGCTTTCTTT

V: TRBV10-3
D: NA
J: TRBJ1-2
size: few
CDR3: CAISGGSYGYTF
DNA: TGTGCCATCAGTGGGGGTAGTTATGGCTACACCTTC

V: TRBV20-1
D: NA
J: TRBJ1-1
size: NA
CDR3: CSASSGTTEAFF
DNA: TGCAGTGCTAGTTCCGGGACCACTGAAGCTTTCTTT

V: TRBV3-1
D: NA
J: TRBJ1-2
size: NA
CDR3: CASSQARDGYTF
DNA: TGTGCCAGCAGCCAAGCCAGGGACGGCTACACCTTC

V: TRBV9
D: TRBD2
J: TRBJ2-2
size: NA
CDR3: CASSVRLAGNTGELFF
DNA: TGTGCCAGCAGCGTCAGGCTAGCGGGGAACACCGGGGAGCTGTTTTTT

V: TRBV4-2
D: NA
J: TRBJ2-1
size: few
CDR3: CASSQGYGYNEQFF
DNA: TGTGCCAGCAGCCAGGGGTATGGCTACAATGAGCAGTTCTTC

V: TRBV5-1
D: NA
J: TRBJ2-1
size: NA
CDR3: CASSLPESYNEQFF
DNA: TGCGCCAGCAGCTTGCCGGAGAGCTACAATGAGCAGTTCTTC

V: TRBV4-1
D: NA
J: TRBJ2-3
size: NA
CDR3: CASSQVLTTDTQYF
DNA: TGCGCCAGCAGCCAAGTTCTCACCACAGATACGCAGTATTTT

V: TRBV5-1
D: TRBD2
J: TRBJ2-5
size: few
CDR3: CASSFLGTSEETQYF
DNA: TGCGCCAGCAGCTTCCTCGGGACTAGTGAAGAGACCCAGTACTTC

V: TRBV28
D: TRBD1
J: TRBJ1-6
size: NA
CDR3: CASSPPTGAQNSPLHF
DNA: TGTGCCAGCAGTCCCCCAACAGGGGCGCAAAATTCACCCCTCCACTTT

V: TRBV20-1
D: TRBD1
J: TRBJ1-1
size: NA
CDR3: CSATGQVETTEAFF
DNA: TGCAGTGCTACAGGACAGGTCGAGACCACTGAAGCTTTCTTT

V: TRBV2
D: NA
J: TRBJ1-2
size: few
CDR3: CASSAPLLTGTGYTF
DNA: TGTGCCAGCAGTGCCCCCTTATTGACAGGCACTGGCTACACCTTC

V: TRBV7-2
D: NA
J: TRBJ2-7
size: few
CDR3: CASSLNRMAEQYF
DNA: TGTGCCAGCAGCTTAAACAGGATGGCCGAGCAGTACTTC

V: TRBV5-1
D: TRBD1
J: TRBJ2-1
size: NA
CDR3: CASSLGAGGKGNEQFF
DNA: TGCGCCAGCAGCTTGGGGGCAGGGGGCAAGGGCAATGAGCAGTTCTTC